This TCR beta chain appears in the sequencing data of a study of OX40 agonist ivuxolimab in advanced cancers. Context from the whole study: Ivuxolimab was an agonistic, fully human IgG2 monoclonal antibody directed against OX40 (CD134), a costimulatory receptor. Intravenous ivuxolimab was administered to patients every 2 weeks at six dose levels: 0.01, 0.1, 0.3, 1.5, 3 and 10 mg/kg. Of the roughly 52 dose-escalation patients, hepatocellular carcinoma was present in about 19, melanoma in roughly 15, renal cell carcinoma in 9 and head and neck cancer in 9. In the dose-escalation cohort, roughly 82% of patients were male, and the mean age was 60 years with a range of roughly 23 to 79. Patients were allowed to have had prior anti-PD-1, anti-PD-L1 or anti-CTLA-4 therapy, and 40% of the dose-escalation patients had been treated with checkpoint inhibitors. Three dose-escalation patients achieved partial responses, one with hepatocellular carcinoma and two with cutaneous melanoma. The point of sequencing TCRbeta in the periphery was to test whether ivuxolimab changed TCR sequence diversity and drove clonal T-cell expansion. The monotherapy dose-escalation portion (N of about 50 patients) of the phase I ivuxolimab trial is reported in the paper.

Broader findings and caveats from the paper: In the 0.1-3.0 mg/kg groups, partial responders were among the patients with the lowest normalized peripheral clonal expansion, particularly in CD8+ T cells. After ivuxolimab, expanded clones were on average more numerous among CD8+ T cells than among CD4+ T cells. Clonal expansion of both CD4+ and CD8+ blood T cells was observed from baseline to week 6 at doses 0.1 to 3.0 mg/kg. Low levels of normalized T-cell clonal expansion were also seen in some patients who did not respond. Which antigens the clonally expanded peripheral T cells were specific for was not determined.

Counted from cysteine to phenylalanine, this CDR3 has 13 amino acids. The retained sequence is limited to the CDR3, 39 bases, with the frame set at the first base. The V end gives up 4 bases and the J end 3 bases, leaving 2 bases in the junction not matched to a gene. According to the germline V gene, CDR1 reads MNHNS and CDR2 reads SASEGT. For sequencing of the TCRbeta CDR3 region, genomic DNA was extracted from the sorted cells. The immunoSEQ Assay was used to sequence the TCRbeta CDR3 regions. The immuneACCESS repertoire file appears here via TCRdb, limited to in-frame rearrangements. These files lack a portion of the clones; in checked studies, under half of the deficit traces to unresolved V genes, and the cause of the others is not known. In this sample the table shows fewer than 55,000 clones, approximately 84% of which occur a single time. The ten top clones hold 6.5% to 8% of the sample.

Details on this clone: Its antigen remains undetermined. Base qualities are missing; no much larger clone stands one base away.

Patients with a history of autoimmune disease or receiving systemic immunosuppression were excluded from the trial. Peripheral blood for TCR sequencing was drawn from every dose cohort at baseline, at cycle 4 day 1 and at cycle 7 day 1. Samples came from an open-label, multicenter, first-in-human phase I dose-escalation trial of ivuxolimab. Adults with locally advanced or metastatic melanoma, renal cell carcinoma, hepatocellular carcinoma or head and neck squamous cell carcinoma were enrolled in the trial. Before TCR sequencing, CD4+ and CD8+ T cells were separately sorted from peripheral blood. The chain joins TRBV6-1 to TRBJ1-1; a stretch of 7 junction bases matches TRBD1. Sample: CD4+ or CD8+ T cells sorted from blood, taken in a trial of the OX40 agonist ivuxolimab. The TCR was taken from an adult with an advanced solid tumor such as melanoma, head and neck, liver or kidney cancer. CDR3 sequence: CASSGQGDTEAFF. The nucleotides read TGTGCCAGCAGTGGACAGGGTGACACTGAAGCTTTCTTT.